The rows below give T cell receptor beta chains drawn from one sample of a study of graft-versus-host responses after intestinal transplantation. Generated by immunoSEQ multiplex PCR, the TCRdb table keeps only in-frame clones and is missing some. The sample includes tens of thousands of clones, about 90% of them seen just once. The input for sequencing was ileum tissue, taken around seven months after intestinal transplant. All receptors derive from a human patient who received an intestinal transplant, so some T cells may come from the graft donor. CDR3s include the opening cysteine and the closing phenylalanine or tryptophan. The order of the fields is J gene, D gene, V gene, clone size, CDR3 DNA, CDR3 protein. D genes are given only for firm matches. Part of the rows lack a size; the others show once, few, many or a class for expanded clones.

>TRBJ1-1|TRBD1|TRBV9|.
TGTGCCAGCAGCGCACAGGGGGCTTGGACTGAAGCTTTCTTT
CASSAQGAWTEAFF
>TRBJ1-1|TRBD1|TRBV28|.
TGTGCCAGCAGATCCAGGATGAGGGGGCGCCTGAACACTGAAGCTTTCTTT
CASRSRMRGRLNTEAFF
>TRBJ1-4|.|TRBV11-2|.
TGTGCCAGCAGCTTAAGCGGTCAGCCTAATGAAAAACTGTTTTTT
CASSLSGQPNEKLFF
>TRBJ1-5|TRBD1|TRBV19|.
TGTGCCAGTGGTTTATGGGCAGGGGGCTCTTTACCCCAGCATTTT
CASGLWAGGSLPQHF
>TRBJ2-7|TRBD2|TRBV18|.
TGTGCCAGCTCAGCCAGCGGGAGCTCCTACGAGCAGTACTTC
CASSASGSSYEQYF
>TRBJ1-6|.|TRBV19|.
TGTGCCAGTAGTATTAAATCCATCAACCGGGGGGATAATTCACCCCTCCACTTT
CASSIKSINRGDNSPLHF
>TRBJ2-7|.|TRBV29-1|.
TGCAGCGTTGCGACGAACCCCACCTACGAGCAGTACTTC
CSVATNPTYEQYF
>TRBJ1-6|.|TRBV7-8|.
TGTGCCAGCAGCGCGGACATCGGACCTAATTCACCCCTCCACTTT
CASSADIGPNSPLHF
>TRBJ1-2|.|TRBV5-6|.
TGTGCCAGCAGCTTCCCCGGGGGGGGCTACACCTTC
CASSFPGGGYTF
>TRBJ2-7|.|TRBV5-5|once
TGTGCCAGCAGCCGGGACCTCCCTCCCTACGAGCAGTACTTC
CASSRDLPPYEQYF
>TRBJ1-6|.|TRBV2|.
TGTGCCAGCAGTGAAAGAGGGCCCTATAATTCACCCCTCCACTTT
CASSERGPYNSPLHF
>TRBJ2-1|.|TRBV29-1|once
TGCAGCGTTTACAGTTACAATGAGCAGTTCTTC
CSVYSYNEQFF
>TRBJ2-5|.|TRBV6-5|.
TGTGCCAGCCAGCAGGGACAAGAGACCCAGTACTTC
CASQQGQETQYF
>TRBJ2-2|.|TRBV5-4|.
TGTGCCAGCAGCCATCATAACACCGGGGAGCTGTTTTTT
CASSHHNTGELFF
>TRBJ2-6|.|TRBV5-6|.
TGTGCCAGCAGCCTGGGCCCCTTCTCTGGGGCCAACGTCCTGACTTTC
CASSLGPFSGANVLTF
>TRBJ2-1|TRBD2|TRBV5-1|.
TGCGCCAGCAGCTTGGCGCTAGCGGGGGGGCTCAATGAGCAGTTCTTC
CASSLALAGGLNEQFF
>TRBJ1-2|.|TRBV28|.
TGTGCCAGCAGTGTAGAGATTCAGGGAAACTTCTATGGCTACACCTTC
CASSVEIQGNFYGYTF
>TRBJ2-1|.|TRBV11-2|.
TGTGCCAGCAGCCTAGGGGGTGGTACCGCCTACAATGAGCAGTTCTTC
CASSLGGGTAYNEQFF
>TRBJ2-7|TRBD2|TRBV7-9|.
TGTGCCAGCAGCCCACAGATAGGGTCTAGCGGGGCCTACGAGCAGTACTTC
CASSPQIGSSGAYEQYF
>TRBJ1-3|.|TRBV11-3|.
TGTGCCAGCAGCTTAGGCACGGGGGATGTCCGCACCATATATTTT
CASSLGTGDVRTIYF
>TRBJ1-1|TRBD1|TRBV7-2|.
TGTGCCAGCAGCTTAGCGACAGGGGTGAACACTGAAGCTTTCTTT
CASSLATGVNTEAFF
>TRBJ2-5|TRBD2|TRBV7-7|once
TGTGCTAGCAGCCTGGGACTAGCGGACCAAGAGACCCAGTACTTC
CASSLGLADQETQYF
>TRBJ2-3|.|TRBV5-1|.
TGCGCCAGCAGCTTCCTCCCTCCCCCAAGGAGTACGCAGTATTTT
CASSFLPPPRSTQYF
>TRBJ2-7|.|TRBV7-8|.
TGTGCCAGCAGCCCCCCTTTGAGCTACGAGCAGTACTTC
CASSPPLSYEQYF
>TRBJ2-1|.|TRBV5-4|.
TGTGCCAGCAGCTTGTTTAATGAGCAGTTCTTC
CASSLFNEQFF
>TRBJ2-1|.|TRBV7-3|.
TGTGCCAGCAGCTTAGCCCCCGGGGATGAGCAGTTCTTC
CASSLAPGDEQFF
>TRBJ2-7|.|TRBV23-1|.
TGCGCCAGCAGGACTCATGAATACGAGCAGTACTTC
CASRTHEYEQYF
>TRBJ2-3|TRBD2|TRBV5-1|.
TGCGCCAGCAGCTCGGGACTAGCGGGCGAGTTGGATACGCAGTATTTT
CASSSGLAGELDTQYF
>TRBJ2-3|.|TRBV6-5|.
TGTGCCAGCAGGACTAGAGATACGCAGTATTTT
CASRTRDTQYF
>TRBJ2-1|TRBD2|TRBV27|.
TGTGCCAGCAGGAGGGGGACTAGCTCCTACAATGAGCAGTTCTTC
CASRRGTSSYNEQFF
>TRBJ1-5|.|TRBV6-6|few
TGTGCCAGCAGTTACTTCGGACAGTCCGATCAGCCCCAGCATTTT
CASSYFGQSDQPQHF
>TRBJ2-2|.|TRBV2|.
TGTGCCAGCAGCCGGAGGGGGGGAACGGGGACCGGGGAGCTGTTTTTT
CASSRRGGTGTGELFF
>TRBJ2-3|TRBD1|TRBV30|.
TGTGCCTGGAGTGTAACAGGGGGCGGTACAGATACGCAGTATTTT
CAWSVTGGGTDTQYF
>TRBJ2-1|TRBD1|TRBV18|.
TGTGCCAGCTCACCACCGGATGCAGGGGGCCAATACAATGAGCAGTTCTTC
CASSPPDAGGQYNEQFF
>TRBJ2-7|.|TRBV27|.
TGTGCCAGCAGTTTATCGGGATCCTACGAGCAGTACTTC
CASSLSGSYEQYF
>TRBJ2-4|.|TRBV2|once
TGTGCCAGCAGACGCAGGGGAGATGGGGCCAAAAACATTCAGTACTTC
CASRRRGDGAKNIQYF
>TRBJ1-1|.|TRBV28|once
TGTGCCAGCAGTTTTCTGGCAGGGAACACTGAAGCTTTCTTT
CASSFLAGNTEAFF
>TRBJ2-1|.|TRBV4-1|.
TGCGCCAGCAGCCAAGGCGTCCGAGACTACAATGAGCAGTTCTTC
CASSQGVRDYNEQFF
>TRBJ2-5|TRBD2|TRBV5-1|.
TGCGCCAGCAGCTTGGAAGGTAGCGGGGGGACCCAGTACTTC
CASSLEGSGGTQYF
>TRBJ2-3|.|TRBV4-2|.
TGTGCCAGCAGCCCAGGAGGACGCGATACGCAGTATTTT
CASSPGGRDTQYF
>TRBJ1-5|.|TRBV9|.
TGTGCCAGCAGCGTAGCCGTCAATCAGCCCCAGCATTTT
CASSVAVNQPQHF